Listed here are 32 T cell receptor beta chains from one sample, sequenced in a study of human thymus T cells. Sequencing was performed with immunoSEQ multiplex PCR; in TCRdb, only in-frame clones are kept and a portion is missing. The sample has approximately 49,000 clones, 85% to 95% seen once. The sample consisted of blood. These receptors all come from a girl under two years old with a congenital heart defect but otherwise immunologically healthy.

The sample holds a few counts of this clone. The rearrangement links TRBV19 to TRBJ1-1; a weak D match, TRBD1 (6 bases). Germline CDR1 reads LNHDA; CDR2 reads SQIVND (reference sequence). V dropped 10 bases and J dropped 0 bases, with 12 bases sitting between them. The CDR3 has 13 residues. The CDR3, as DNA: TGTGCCACCAAGGACAGATTGAACACTGAAGCTTTCTTT. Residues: CATKDRLNTEAFF.

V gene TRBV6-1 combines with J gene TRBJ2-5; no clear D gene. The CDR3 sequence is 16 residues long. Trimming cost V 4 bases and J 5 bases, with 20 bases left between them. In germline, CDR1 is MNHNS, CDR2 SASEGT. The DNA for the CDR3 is TGTGCCAGCAGTGTTGGGGTAGTTCCCCTTGGGGAGACCCAGTACTTC. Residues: CASSVGVVPLGETQYF.

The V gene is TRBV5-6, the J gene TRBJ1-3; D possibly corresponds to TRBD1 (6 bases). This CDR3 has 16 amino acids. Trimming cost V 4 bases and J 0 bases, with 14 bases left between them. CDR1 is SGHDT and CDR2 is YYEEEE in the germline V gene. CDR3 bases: TGTGCCAGCAGCCGGGGGCTAAGGCACTCTGGAAACACCATATATTTT. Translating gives CASSRGLRHSGNTIYF.

The CDR3 sequence is CASSVDRGSGYTF. CDR3 sequence (DNA): TGCGCCAGCAGCGTCGACAGGGGGAGTGGCTACACCTTC. The chain has TRBV5-1 and TRBJ1-2; 9 bases match TRBD1. This CDR3 region has 13 residues. The V and J ends lost 4 bases and 7 bases, in that order; junction bases with no gene match: 5. CDR1 SGHRS and CDR2 YFSETQ come from the germline V gene.

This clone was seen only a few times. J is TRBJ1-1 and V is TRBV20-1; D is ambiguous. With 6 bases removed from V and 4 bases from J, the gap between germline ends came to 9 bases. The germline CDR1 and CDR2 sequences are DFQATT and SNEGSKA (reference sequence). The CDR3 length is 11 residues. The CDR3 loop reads CSAPLRTEAFF. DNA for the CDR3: TGCAGTGCACCCCTCCGCACTGAAGCTTTCTTT.

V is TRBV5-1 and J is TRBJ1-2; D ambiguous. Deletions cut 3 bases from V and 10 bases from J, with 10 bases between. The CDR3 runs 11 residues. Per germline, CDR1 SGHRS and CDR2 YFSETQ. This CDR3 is CASSSGPDYTF. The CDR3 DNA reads TGCGCCAGCAGCTCCGGACCGGACTACACCTTC. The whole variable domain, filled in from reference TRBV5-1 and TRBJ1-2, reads KAGVTQTPRYLIKTRGQQVTLSCSPISGHRSVSWYQQTPGQGLQFLFEYFSETQRNKGNFPGRFSGRQFSNSRSEMNVSTLELGDSALYLCASSSGPDYTFGSGTRLTVV.

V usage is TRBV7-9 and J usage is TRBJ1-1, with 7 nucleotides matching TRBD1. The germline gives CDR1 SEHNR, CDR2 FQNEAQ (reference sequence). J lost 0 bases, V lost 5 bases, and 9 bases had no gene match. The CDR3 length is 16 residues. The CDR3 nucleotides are TGTGCCAGCAGCCTTAGACAGGGCCCTCTGAACACTGAAGCTTTCTTT. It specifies CASSLRQGPLNTEAFF.

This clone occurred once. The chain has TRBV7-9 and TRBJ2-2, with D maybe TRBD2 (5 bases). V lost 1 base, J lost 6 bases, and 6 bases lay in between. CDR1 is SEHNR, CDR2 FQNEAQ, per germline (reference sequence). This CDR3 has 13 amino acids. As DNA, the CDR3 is TGTGCCAGCAGCTTAGGGCGGGCCGGGGAGCTGTTTTTT. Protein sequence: CASSLGRAGELFF. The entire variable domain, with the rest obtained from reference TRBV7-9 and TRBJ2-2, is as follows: DTGVSQNPRHKITKRGQNVTFRCDPISEHNRLYWYRQTLGQGPEFLTYFQNEAQLEKSRLLSDRFSAERPKGSFSTLEIQRTEQGDSAMYLCASSLGRAGELFFGEGSRLTVL.

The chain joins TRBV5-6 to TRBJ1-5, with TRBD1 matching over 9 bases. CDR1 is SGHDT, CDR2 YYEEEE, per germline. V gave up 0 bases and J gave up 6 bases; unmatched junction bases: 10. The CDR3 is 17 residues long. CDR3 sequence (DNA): TGTGCCAGCAGCTTGGCCGAAGACAGGGGGAGAGGTCAGCCCCAGCATTTT. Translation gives CASSLAEDRGRGQPQHF.

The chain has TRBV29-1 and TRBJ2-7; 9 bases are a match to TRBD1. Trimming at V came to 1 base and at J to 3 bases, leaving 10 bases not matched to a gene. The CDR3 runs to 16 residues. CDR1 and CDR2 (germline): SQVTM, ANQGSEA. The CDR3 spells CSVEGGTGLDVYEQYF. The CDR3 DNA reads TGCAGCGTTGAAGGGGGGACAGGGTTGGATGTCTACGAGCAGTACTTC.

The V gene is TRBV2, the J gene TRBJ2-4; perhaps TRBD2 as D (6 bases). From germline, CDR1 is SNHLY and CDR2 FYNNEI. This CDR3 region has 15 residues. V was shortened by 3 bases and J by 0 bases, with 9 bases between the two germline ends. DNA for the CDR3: TGTGCCAGCAGTGACCGGGGACTAGCCAAAAACATTCAGTACTTC. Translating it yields CASSDRGLAKNIQYF.

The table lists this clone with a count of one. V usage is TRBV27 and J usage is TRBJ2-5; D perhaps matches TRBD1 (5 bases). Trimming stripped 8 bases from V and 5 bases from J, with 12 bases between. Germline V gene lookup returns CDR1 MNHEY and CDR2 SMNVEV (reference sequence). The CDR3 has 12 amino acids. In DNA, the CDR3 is TGTGCCAGCCCTGGGGCGCCGGAGACCCAGTACTTC. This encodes CASPGAPETQYF.

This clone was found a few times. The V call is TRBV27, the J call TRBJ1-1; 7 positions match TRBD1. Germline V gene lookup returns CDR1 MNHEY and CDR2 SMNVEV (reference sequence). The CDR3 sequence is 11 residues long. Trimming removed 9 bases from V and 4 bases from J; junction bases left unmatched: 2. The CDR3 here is CARYRGTEAFF. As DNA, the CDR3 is TGTGCCAGATACAGGGGCACTGAAGCTTTCTTT.

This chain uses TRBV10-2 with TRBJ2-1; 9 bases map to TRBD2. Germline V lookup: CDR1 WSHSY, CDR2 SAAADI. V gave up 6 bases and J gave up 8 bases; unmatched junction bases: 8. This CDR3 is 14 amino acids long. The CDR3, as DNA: TGCGCCAGCAGGACGAGGCGGGAGGGCCATGAGCAGTTCTTC. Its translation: CASRTRREGHEQFF.

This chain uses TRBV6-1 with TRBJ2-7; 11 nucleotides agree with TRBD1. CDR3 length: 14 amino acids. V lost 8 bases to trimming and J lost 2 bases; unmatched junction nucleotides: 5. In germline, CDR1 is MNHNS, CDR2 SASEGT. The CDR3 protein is CASRSDRGPYEQYF. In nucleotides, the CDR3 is TGTGCCAGCCGTTCGGACAGGGGGCCCTACGAGCAGTACTTC.

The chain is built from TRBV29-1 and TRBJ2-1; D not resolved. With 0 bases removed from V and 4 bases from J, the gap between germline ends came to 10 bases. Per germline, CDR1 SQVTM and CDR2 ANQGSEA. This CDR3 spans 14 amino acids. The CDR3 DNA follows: TGCAGCGTTGAAGAGGCCTCCGTGTACAATGAGCAGTTCTTC. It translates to CSVEEASVYNEQFF.

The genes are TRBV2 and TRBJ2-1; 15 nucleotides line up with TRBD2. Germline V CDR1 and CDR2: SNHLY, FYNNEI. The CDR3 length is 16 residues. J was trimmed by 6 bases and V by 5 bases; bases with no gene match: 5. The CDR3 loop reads CASSKRTSGRANEQFF. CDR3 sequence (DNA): TGTGCCAGCAGTAAAAGGACTAGCGGGAGGGCCAATGAGCAGTTCTTC.

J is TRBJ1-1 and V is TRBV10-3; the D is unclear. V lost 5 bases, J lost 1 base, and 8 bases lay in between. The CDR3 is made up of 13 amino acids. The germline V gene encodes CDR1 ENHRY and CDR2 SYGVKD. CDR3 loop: CAISPAQNTEAFF. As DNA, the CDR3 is TGTGCCATCAGTCCCGCCCAGAACACTGAAGCTTTCTTT.

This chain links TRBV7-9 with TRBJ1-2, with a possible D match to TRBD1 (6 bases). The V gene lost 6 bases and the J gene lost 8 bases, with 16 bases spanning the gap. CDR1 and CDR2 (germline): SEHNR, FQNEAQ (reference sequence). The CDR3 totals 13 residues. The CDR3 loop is CASRKQGVDGYTF. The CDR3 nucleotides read TGTGCCAGCAGGAAACAGGGTGTGGACGGCTACACCTTC.

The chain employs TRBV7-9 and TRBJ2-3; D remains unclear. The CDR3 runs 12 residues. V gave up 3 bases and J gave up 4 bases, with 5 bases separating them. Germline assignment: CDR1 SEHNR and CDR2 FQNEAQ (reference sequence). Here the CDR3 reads CASSFRADTQYF. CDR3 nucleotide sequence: TGTGCCAGCAGCTTCCGGGCAGATACGCAGTATTTT.

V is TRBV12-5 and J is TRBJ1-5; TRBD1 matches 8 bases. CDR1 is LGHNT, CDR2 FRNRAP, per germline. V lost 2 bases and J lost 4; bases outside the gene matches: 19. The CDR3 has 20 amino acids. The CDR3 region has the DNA TGTGCTAGTGGTTTGTTACACGAGGGACGGGGCAGGGGGCGGAATCAGCCCCAGCATTTT. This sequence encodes CASGLLHEGRGRGRNQPQHF.

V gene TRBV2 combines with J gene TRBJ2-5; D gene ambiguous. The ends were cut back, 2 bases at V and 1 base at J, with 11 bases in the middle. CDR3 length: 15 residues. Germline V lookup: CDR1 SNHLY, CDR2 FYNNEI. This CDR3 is CASSETGHLQETQYF. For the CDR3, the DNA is TGTGCCAGCAGTGAAACGGGCCACCTCCAAGAGACCCAGTACTTC.

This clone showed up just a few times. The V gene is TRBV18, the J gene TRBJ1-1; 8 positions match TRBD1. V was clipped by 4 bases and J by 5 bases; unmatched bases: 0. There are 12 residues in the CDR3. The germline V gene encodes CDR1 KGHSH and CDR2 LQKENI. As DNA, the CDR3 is TGTGCCAGCTCACGACAGGGGACTGAAGCTTTCTTT. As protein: CASSRQGTEAFF.

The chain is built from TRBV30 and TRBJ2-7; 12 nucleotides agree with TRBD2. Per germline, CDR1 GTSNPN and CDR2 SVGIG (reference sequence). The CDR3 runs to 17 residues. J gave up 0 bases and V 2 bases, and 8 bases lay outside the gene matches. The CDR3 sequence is CAWSLTSGRPSSYEQYF. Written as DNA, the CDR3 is TGTGCCTGGAGTCTGACTAGCGGGAGACCCAGCTCCTACGAGCAGTACTTC.

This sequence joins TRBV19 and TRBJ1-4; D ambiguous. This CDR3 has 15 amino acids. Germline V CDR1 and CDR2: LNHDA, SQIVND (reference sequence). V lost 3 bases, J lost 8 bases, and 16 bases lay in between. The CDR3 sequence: CASSIPSLGNEKLFF. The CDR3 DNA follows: TGTGCCAGTAGTATCCCCTCCTTAGGGAACGAAAAACTGTTTTTT.

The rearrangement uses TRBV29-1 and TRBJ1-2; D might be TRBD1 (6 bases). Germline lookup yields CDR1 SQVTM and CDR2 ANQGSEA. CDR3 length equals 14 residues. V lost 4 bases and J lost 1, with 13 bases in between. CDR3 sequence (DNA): TGCAGCGTTGCCGGACAGAACCTTAACTATGGCTACACCTTC. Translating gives CSVAGQNLNYGYTF.

The CDR3 is CASSPGRTANQPQHF. DNA of the CDR3: TGTGCCAGCTCACCAGGACGCACGGCCAATCAGCCCCAGCATTTT. This rearrangement joins TRBV18 to TRBJ1-5; D unresolved. The germline CDR1 and CDR2 sequences are KGHSH and LQKENI. Trimming removed 2 bases at V and 3 bases at J, with 11 bases between. This CDR3 has 15 residues.

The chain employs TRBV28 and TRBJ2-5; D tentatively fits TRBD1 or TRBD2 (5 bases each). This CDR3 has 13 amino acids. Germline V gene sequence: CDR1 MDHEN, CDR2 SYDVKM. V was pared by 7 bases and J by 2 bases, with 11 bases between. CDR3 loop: CASMHGGQETQYF. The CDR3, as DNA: TGTGCCAGCATGCATGGGGGACAAGAGACCCAGTACTTC.

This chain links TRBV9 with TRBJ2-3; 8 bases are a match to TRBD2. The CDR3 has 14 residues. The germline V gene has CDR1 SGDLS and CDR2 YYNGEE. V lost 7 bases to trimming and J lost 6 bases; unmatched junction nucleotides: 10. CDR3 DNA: TGTGCCAGCGCTCCGGGAGGGCCGCGGGATACGCAGTATTTT. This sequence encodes CASAPGGPRDTQYF.

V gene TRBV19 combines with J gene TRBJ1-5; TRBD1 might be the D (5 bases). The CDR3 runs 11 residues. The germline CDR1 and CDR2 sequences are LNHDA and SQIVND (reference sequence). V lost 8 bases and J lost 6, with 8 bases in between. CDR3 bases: TGTGCCAGTTCAGGGCCTCAGCCCCAGCATTTT. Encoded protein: CASSGPQPQHF.

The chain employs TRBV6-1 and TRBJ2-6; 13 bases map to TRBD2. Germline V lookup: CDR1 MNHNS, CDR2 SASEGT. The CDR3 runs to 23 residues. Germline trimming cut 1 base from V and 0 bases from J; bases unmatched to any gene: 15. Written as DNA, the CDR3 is TGTGCCAGCAGTGAAGTATTGGGCTGGGGGACTAGCGGGATCCCCTCTGGGGCCAACGTCCTGACTTTC. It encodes CASSEVLGWGTSGIPSGANVLTF.

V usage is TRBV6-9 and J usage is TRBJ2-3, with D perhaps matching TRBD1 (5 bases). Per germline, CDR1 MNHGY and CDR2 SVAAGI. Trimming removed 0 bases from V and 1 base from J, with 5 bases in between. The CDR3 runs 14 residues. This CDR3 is CASSYSGGTDTQYF. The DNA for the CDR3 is TGTGCCAGCAGTTATTCAGGGGGCACAGATACGCAGTATTTT.